This T cell receptor beta chain was captured in a study of CD8+CD57+ T cells in acquired aplastic anemia. The wider study: Sorted CD4+ plus CD8+ cells gave DNA averaging roughly 2.9 ug. General study points: Patients showed no significant difference from controls in CD8+ Simpson's diversity.

Those patients picked for sequencing had displayed CD8+CD57+ cell expansion on flow cytometry. Trimming stripped 1 base from V and 9 bases from J, with 10 bases between. This CDR3 region has 14 residues. CDR1 is SGHTA, CDR2 FQGTGA, per germline. The template for TCR beta VDJ and CDR3 sequence profiling was genomic DNA. A single record per CDR3 protein comes from TCRdb applying MiXCR to the reads. Among roughly 180,000 distinct CDR3 sequences listed, around 50% were seen once. This clonotype came up many times. The antigen is undetermined. The receptor was derived from a human donor with aplastic anemia. The J gene is TRBJ1-6, the V gene TRBV7-3; maybe TRBD1 (5 bases). The sequenced material came from sorted CD4+, CD8+, or CD8+CD57+ T cells (not recorded which) from PBMCs. The DNA for the CDR3 is TGTGCCAGCAGCTTAAGAGGGACCGGTTCACCCCTCCACTTT. It yields the protein CASSLRGTGSPLHF. Combining the CDR3 with reference TRBV7-3 and TRBJ1-6 gives the whole variable domain GAGVSQTPSNKVTEKGKYVELRCDPISGHTALYWYRQSLGQGPEFLIYFQGTGAADDSGLPNDRFFAVRPEGSVSTLKIQRTERGDSAVYLCASSLRGTGSPLHFGNGTRLTVT.